The 27 T cell receptor beta chains presented below share a single source sample, sequenced in a study of cytomegalovirus exposure and HLA in healthy donors. The PCR contained 60 Vbeta and 13 Jbeta primers. Profiled with immunoSEQ multiplex PCR; TCRdb holds only in-frame clones, not every one. The repertoire consists of just over 60,000 clones, with around 87% occurring once and the leading ten covering 1.4%. The material sequenced was PBMCs. All receptors come from a man aged 18-30 years in good health and CMV-seronegative.

The chain joins TRBV6-1 to TRBJ1-1; possible D gene TRBD1, 5 bases. Deletions cut 1 base from V and 5 bases from J, with 11 bases between. CDR1 and CDR2 (germline): MNHNS, SASEGT. The CDR3 totals 14 residues. The CDR3: CASSEDWGVTEAFF. CDR3 DNA: TGTGCCAGCAGTGAAGATTGGGGGGTAACTGAAGCTTTCTTT.

The gene calls are TRBV9 and TRBJ1-5, with 12 bases fitting TRBD1. The ends lost 3 bases at V and 7 bases at J; junction bases unmatched: 5. The germline CDR1 and CDR2 sequences are SGDLS and YYNGEE. The CDR3 length is 15 residues. The CDR3 nucleotides read TGTGCCAGCAGCGCCGGGACAGGGGGCGGGCAGCCCCAGCATTTT. It encodes CASSAGTGGGQPQHF.

The CDR3 DNA follows: TGCGCCAGCAGTCAACCCCACAGGGTAAGGTCCTACGAGCAGTACTTC. Its translation: CASSQPHRVRSYEQYF. This chain connects TRBV23-1 to TRBJ2-7; D may be TRBD1 (6 bases). TRBV23-1 is given ORF status, its function remaining uncertain. This CDR3 contains 16 residues. Trimming took 2 bases from V and 1 from J, leaving 15 bases between them.

This chain uses TRBV13 with TRBJ2-7; TRBD2 agrees at 9 bases. Germline V CDR1 and CDR2: PRHDT, FYEKMQ (reference sequence). The trim removed 4 bases at V and 0 bases at J, leaving 13 bases unmatched. CDR3 length: 18 residues. The CDR3 region has the DNA TGTGCCAGCAGCTCCAGAGGCGCAAGCGGGGGGATCTCCTACGAGCAGTACTTC. Its protein is CASSSRGASGGISYEQYF.

V and J are TRBV7-2 and TRBJ1-5; the match to TRBD1 covers 7 bases. The CDR3 sequence is 16 residues long. V trimming: 2 bases; J trimming: 5 bases; junction bases outside the gene matches: 9. Germline loops: CDR1 SGHTA, CDR2 FQGNSA. The CDR3 region has the DNA TGTGCCAGCAGCTTACAGGCTAGACAGGGCGATCAGCCCCAGCATTTT. Translating gives CASSLQARQGDQPQHF.

The gene calls are TRBV9 and TRBJ2-1; 10 nucleotides line up with TRBD1. This CDR3 spans 15 amino acids. Per germline, CDR1 SGDLS and CDR2 YYNGEE. The V segment lost 4 bases and the J segment 3 bases; nucleotides outside the gene matches: 4. CDR3 in DNA: TGTGCCAGCAGCCCCGGGACAGGGGTCTACAATGAGCAGTTCTTC. Residues: CASSPGTGVYNEQFF.

The rearrangement links TRBV5-1 to TRBJ2-1; possible D gene TRBD2, 5 bases. V lost 2 bases, J lost 9 bases, and 18 bases lay in between. CDR3 size: 15 residues. In germline, CDR1 is SGHRS, CDR2 YFSETQ. The CDR3 here is CASSLDTPGRSEQFF. DNA of the CDR3: TGCGCCAGCAGCTTAGACACCCCGGGAAGGAGTGAGCAGTTCTTC. The full variable domain, completed using reference TRBV5-1 and TRBJ2-1, is KAGVTQTPRYLIKTRGQQVTLSCSPISGHRSVSWYQQTPGQGLQFLFEYFSETQRNKGNFPGRFSGRQFSNSRSEMNVSTLELGDSALYLCASSLDTPGRSEQFFGPGTRLTVL.

This chain uses TRBV28 with TRBJ2-5, with D uncertain. Germline CDR1 reads MDHEN; CDR2 reads SYDVKM. This CDR3 comprises 14 residues. Trimming shortened V by 2 bases and J by 5 bases, and 12 bases separated the two germline ends. The DNA of the CDR3 is TGTGCCAGCAGTTTACCGTCGGCGGAGGAGACCCAGTACTTC. Amino acids: CASSLPSAEETQYF.

The chain has TRBV28 and TRBJ1-2, with 10 nucleotides matching TRBD1. The ends lost 3 bases at V and 2 bases at J; junction bases unmatched: 0. This CDR3 is 14 amino acids long. Germline V gene data show CDR1 as MDHEN and CDR2 as SYDVKM. Here the CDR3 reads CASSLGQGNYGYTF. CDR3 sequence (DNA): TGTGCCAGCAGTTTGGGACAGGGGAACTATGGCTACACCTTC.

The V call is TRBV4-1, the J call TRBJ1-2; D unresolved. Germline CDR1 MGHRA, CDR2 YSYEKL. V was pared by 5 bases and J by 4 bases, with 14 bases between. This CDR3 comprises 14 residues. The CDR3 is CASSFEPASYGYTF. The CDR3 nucleotides read TGCGCCAGCAGCTTTGAACCCGCGAGCTATGGCTACACCTTC.

The chain couples TRBV6-1 to TRBJ2-5, with a possible D match to TRBD2 (6 bases). The closer fit of TRBJ2-7 to the DNA end suggests the J call may be wrong. Per germline, CDR1 MNHNS and CDR2 SASEGT. The CDR3 has 13 amino acids. The CDR3 nucleotides read TGTGCCAGCCAGGCCGGAGGGGTCTACGAGCAGTACTTC. Protein product: CASQAGGVYEQYF.

This chain links TRBV4-1 with TRBJ2-2; TRBD1 might be the D (5 bases). Trimming stripped 1 base from V and 0 bases from J, with 12 bases between. Germline values: CDR1 MGHRA, CDR2 YSYEKL. This CDR3 region has 17 residues. In DNA form, the CDR3 reads TGCGCCAGCAGCCAAGGGGGCCGCCCGCCGAACACCGGGGAGCTGTTTTTT. Translation: CASSQGGRPPNTGELFF.

The chain carries TRBV2 and TRBJ2-5; a weak D match, TRBD1 (6 bases). The CDR3 covers 15 residues. In germline, CDR1 is SNHLY, CDR2 FYNNEI. The V end lost 7 bases, the J end lost 0 bases, and 15 bases lay between the germline ends. CDR3 loop: CASINRGTNQETQYF. CDR3 DNA sequence: TGTGCCAGCATAAATCGAGGGACAAACCAAGAGACCCAGTACTTC.

This sequence joins TRBV6-4 and TRBJ2-5; 11 nucleotides line up with TRBD2. The V gene's germline CDR1 is MRHNA and CDR2 SNTAGT. CDR3 size: 15 residues. The V and J ends lost 4 bases and 4 bases, in that order; junction bases with no gene match: 5. DNA for the CDR3: TGTGCCAGCAGTGCTGTAGCGGGGGGGCTAGAGACCCAGTACTTC. This codes for CASSAVAGGLETQYF.

The rearrangement uses TRBV27 and TRBJ1-3; 7 bases agree with TRBD1. The germline gives CDR1 MNHEY, CDR2 SMNVEV (reference sequence). V trimming: 4 bases; J trimming: 8 bases; junction bases outside the gene matches: 5. The CDR3 length is 13 residues. CDR3 sequence: CASSSDREDTIYF. The CDR3, as DNA: TGTGCCAGCAGTTCCGACAGGGAGGACACCATATATTTT.

This clone was detected a few times. This rearrangement joins TRBV6-4 to TRBJ2-3; 14 nucleotides line up with TRBD2. Germline loops: CDR1 MRHNA, CDR2 SNTAGT. J gave up 4 bases and V 4 bases, and 1 base lay outside the gene matches. The CDR3 has 15 amino acids. CDR3 protein: CASSVTSGGADTQYF. The CDR3 DNA is TGTGCCAGCAGTGTGACTAGCGGGGGGGCAGATACGCAGTATTTT.

This clone was detected once. The chain recombines TRBV7-8 with TRBJ2-7, with a tentative D call TRBD1 (6 bases). The CDR3 runs 15 residues. V lost 6 bases and J lost 3, with 18 bases in between. CDR1 is SGHVS and CDR2 is FQNEAQ in the germline V gene. The CDR3 region is CASRLYQGPNYEQYF. The CDR3 coding sequence is TGTGCCAGCAGGCTTTATCAGGGGCCCAACTACGAGCAGTACTTC.

The chain carries TRBV29-1 and TRBJ1-2; D is possibly TRBD1 (5 bases). Germline values: CDR1 SQVTM, CDR2 ANQGSEA. The CDR3 covers 14 residues. Deletions cut 6 bases from V and 3 bases from J, with 17 bases between. This CDR3 is CSVAARGGYYGYTF. The CDR3 nucleotides are TGCAGCGTCGCAGCGCGGGGGGGGTACTATGGCTACACCTTC.

The V call is TRBV10-3, the J call TRBJ2-1; 7 positions agree with TRBD1. V shed 4 bases and J 5 bases; nucleotides not matched to a gene: 5. Germline-derived CDR1 and CDR2 are ENHRY and SYGVKD. CDR3 size: 14 residues. The chain's CDR3 is CAISAADRDNEQFF. The CDR3 bases are TGTGCCATCAGTGCCGCAGACAGGGACAATGAGCAGTTCTTC.

By its share, this clone is medium-sized (0.01 to 0.1%). J is TRBJ1-1 and V is TRBV6-1; D may be TRBD1 (5 bases). Germline values: CDR1 MNHNS, CDR2 SASEGT. V lost 2 bases and J lost 11, with 15 bases in between. The CDR3 is 13 residues long. Written as DNA, the CDR3 is TGTGCCAGCAGTGAAATTCCCAGGGCCGGCGCTTTCTTT. Protein: CASSEIPRAGAFF.

This clone has a single count. The CDR3 loop reads CASSFPQGREKLFF. The CDR3 bases are TGTGCCAGTAGTTTCCCACAGGGTAGGGAAAAACTGTTTTTT. The chain has TRBV19 and TRBJ1-4; a possible D gene is TRBD1 (6 bases). The CDR3 length is 14 residues. Germline-derived CDR1 and CDR2 are LNHDA and SQIVND (reference sequence). Deletions cut 5 bases from V and 8 bases from J, with 15 bases between.

This clone was detected only once. The rearrangement links TRBV27 to TRBJ2-7, with a weak D call TRBD1 (6 bases). The CDR3 contains 12 residues. Trimming removed 5 bases at V and 3 bases at J, with 8 bases between. The germline CDR1 and CDR2 sequences are MNHEY and SMNVEV (reference sequence). CDR3 amino acids: CASSKQGYEQYF. DNA of the CDR3: TGTGCCAGCAGTAAACAGGGCTACGAGCAGTACTTC.

This sequence joins TRBV4-2 and TRBJ1-2, with D unclear. The germline V gene has CDR1 LGHNA and CDR2 YNFKEQ. This CDR3 comprises 12 residues. V was trimmed by 0 bases and J by 5 bases, leaving 4 bases between them. In DNA form, the CDR3 reads TGTGCCAGCAGCCAAGAGAGGTATGGCTACACCTTC. This translates into CASSQERYGYTF.

The rearrangement joins TRBV2 to TRBJ1-1; 8 bases are a match to TRBD1. CDR1 SNHLY and CDR2 FYNNEI come from the germline V gene. V lost 3 bases and J lost 1; bases outside the gene matches: 1. The CDR3 extends over 14 amino acids. The CDR3 loop reads CASSEGTGNTEAFF. CDR3 sequence (DNA): TGTGCCAGCAGTGAGGGGACAGGGAACACTGAAGCTTTCTTT.

The chain carries TRBV28 and TRBJ2-7; 12 positions match TRBD2. Germline-derived CDR1 and CDR2 are MDHEN and SYDVKM. The CDR3 covers 15 residues. V was pared by 4 bases and J by 2 bases, with 3 bases of the junction left unmatched. The CDR3 sequence is CASSSRLAGAYEQYF. The CDR3 coding sequence is TGTGCCAGCAGTTCCCGACTAGCGGGGGCCTACGAGCAGTACTTC.

The chain carries TRBV5-8 and TRBJ2-1, with 13 nucleotides matching TRBD2. CDR1 and CDR2 from the germline V gene are SGHTS and YDEGEE. CDR3 size: 15 residues. V trimming: 0 bases; J trimming: 8 bases; junction bases outside the gene matches: 2. CDR3 sequence (DNA): TGTGCCAGCAGCTTGGGACTAGCGGGAGGCGATGAGCAGTTCTTC. Protein sequence: CASSLGLAGGDEQFF.

The V call is TRBV2, the J call TRBJ2-7, with D maybe TRBD2 (6 bases). Trimming removed 8 bases from V and 2 bases from J, with 13 bases in between. The CDR3 length is 13 residues. Germline V gives CDR1 SNHLY, CDR2 FYNNEI. CDR3 nucleotides: TGTGCCAGCGGGGGGACGTTTACCTACGAGCAGTACTTC. Its translation: CASGGTFTYEQYF.